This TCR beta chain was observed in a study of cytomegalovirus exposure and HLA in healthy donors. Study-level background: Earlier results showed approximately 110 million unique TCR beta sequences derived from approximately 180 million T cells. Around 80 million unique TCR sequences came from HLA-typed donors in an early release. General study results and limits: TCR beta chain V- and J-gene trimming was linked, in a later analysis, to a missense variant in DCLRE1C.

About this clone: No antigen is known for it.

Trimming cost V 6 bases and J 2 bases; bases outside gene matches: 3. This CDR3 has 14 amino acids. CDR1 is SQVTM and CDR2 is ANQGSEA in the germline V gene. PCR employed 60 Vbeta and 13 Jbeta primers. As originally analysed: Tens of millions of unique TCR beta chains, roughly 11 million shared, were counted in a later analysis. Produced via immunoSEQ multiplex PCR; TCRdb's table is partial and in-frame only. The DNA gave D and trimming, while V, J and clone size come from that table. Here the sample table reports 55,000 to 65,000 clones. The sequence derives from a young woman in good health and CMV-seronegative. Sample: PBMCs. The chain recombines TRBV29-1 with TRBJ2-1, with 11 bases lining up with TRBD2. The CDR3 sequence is CSVGLAVTYNEQFF. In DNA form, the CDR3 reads TGCAGCGTGGGACTAGCGGTAACCTACAATGAGCAGTTCTTC.